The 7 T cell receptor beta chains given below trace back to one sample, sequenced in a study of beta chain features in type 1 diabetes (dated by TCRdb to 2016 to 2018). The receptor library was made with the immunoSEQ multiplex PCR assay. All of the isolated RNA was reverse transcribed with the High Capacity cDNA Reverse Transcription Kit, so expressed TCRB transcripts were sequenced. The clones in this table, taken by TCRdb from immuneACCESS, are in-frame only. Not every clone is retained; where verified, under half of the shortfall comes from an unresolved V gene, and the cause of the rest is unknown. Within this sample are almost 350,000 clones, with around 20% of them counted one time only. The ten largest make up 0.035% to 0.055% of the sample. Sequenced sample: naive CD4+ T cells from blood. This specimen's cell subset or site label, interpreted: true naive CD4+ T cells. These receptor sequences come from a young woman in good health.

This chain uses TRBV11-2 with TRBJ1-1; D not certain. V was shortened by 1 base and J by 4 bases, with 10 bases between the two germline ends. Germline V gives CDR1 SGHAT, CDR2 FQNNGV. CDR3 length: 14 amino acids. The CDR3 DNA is TGTGCCAGCAGCTTAGTGGATCGAGGCACTGAAGCTTTCTTT. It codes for CASSLVDRGTEAFF. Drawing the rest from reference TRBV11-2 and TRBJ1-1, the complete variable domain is EAGVAQSPRYKIIEKRQSVAFWCNPISGHATLYWYQQILGQGPKLLIQFQNNGVVDDSQLPKDRFSAERLKGVDSTLKIQPAKLEDSAVYLCASSLVDRGTEAFFGQGTRLTVV.

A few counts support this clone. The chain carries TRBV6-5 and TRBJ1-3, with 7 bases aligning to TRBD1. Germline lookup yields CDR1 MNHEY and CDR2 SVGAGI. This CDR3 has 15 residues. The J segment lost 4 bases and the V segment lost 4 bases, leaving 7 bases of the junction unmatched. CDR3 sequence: CASSSTGASGNTIYF. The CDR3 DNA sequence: TGTGCCAGCAGTTCTACAGGGGCTTCAGGAAACACCATATATTTT.

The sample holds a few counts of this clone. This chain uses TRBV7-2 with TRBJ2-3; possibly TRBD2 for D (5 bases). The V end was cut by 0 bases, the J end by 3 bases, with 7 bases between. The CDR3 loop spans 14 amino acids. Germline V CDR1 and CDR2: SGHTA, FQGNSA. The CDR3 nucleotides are TGTGCCAGCAGCTTAGCGGAGGCTACAGATACGCAGTATTTT. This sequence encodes CASSLAEATDTQYF.

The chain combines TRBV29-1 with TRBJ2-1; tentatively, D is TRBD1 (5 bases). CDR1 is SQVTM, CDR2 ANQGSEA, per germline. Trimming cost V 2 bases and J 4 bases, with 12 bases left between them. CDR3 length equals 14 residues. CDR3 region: CSVEKGVGYNEQFF. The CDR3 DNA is TGCAGCGTTGAAAAAGGGGTTGGGTACAATGAGCAGTTCTTC.

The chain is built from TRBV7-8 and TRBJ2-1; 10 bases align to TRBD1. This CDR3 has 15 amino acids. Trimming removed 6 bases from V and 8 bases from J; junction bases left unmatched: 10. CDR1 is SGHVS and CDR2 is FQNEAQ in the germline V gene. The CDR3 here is CASRQTGGSSHEQFF. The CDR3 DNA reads TGTGCCAGCAGACAGACAGGGGGCTCGTCTCATGAGCAGTTCTTC.

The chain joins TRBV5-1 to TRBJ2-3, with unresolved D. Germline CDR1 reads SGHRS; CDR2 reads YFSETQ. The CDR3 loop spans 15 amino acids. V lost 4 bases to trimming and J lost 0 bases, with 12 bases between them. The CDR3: CASSAQRPSTDTQYF. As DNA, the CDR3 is TGCGCCAGCAGCGCTCAGCGTCCTAGCACAGATACGCAGTATTTT.

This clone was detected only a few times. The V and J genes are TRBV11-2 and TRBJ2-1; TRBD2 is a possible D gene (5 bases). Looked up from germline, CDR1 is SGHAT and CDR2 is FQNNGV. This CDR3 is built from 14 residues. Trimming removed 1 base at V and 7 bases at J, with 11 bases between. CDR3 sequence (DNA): TGTGCCAGCAGCTTAGGGCGGGTCGGTAATGAGCAGTTCTTC. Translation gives CASSLGRVGNEQFF.